This T cell receptor (beta chain) was sequenced during a study of cytomegalovirus exposure and HLA in healthy donors. Vbeta (60) and Jbeta (13) primers were used in the PCR. The table came from immunoSEQ multiplex PCR; TCRdb's copy has only in-frame clones and leaves some out. Of 90,000 to 100,000 clones in the sample, 70% to 85% are singletons; the top ten hold 3% to 4%. This CDR3 spans 14 amino acids. Germline V gives CDR1 SGHRS, CDR2 YFSETQ. V was clipped by 5 bases and J by 2 bases, with 10 bases between them. The material sequenced was PBMCs. V gene TRBV5-1 combines with J gene TRBJ2-2; the D gene is possibly TRBD2 (6 bases). The TCR sequence derives from a man aged 50 or older in good health and CMV-seronegative. CDR3 sequence reads: CASRPSDNTGELFF. In nucleotides, the CDR3 is TGCGCCAGCAGACCTAGCGATAACACCGGGGAGCTGTTTTTT.